This paragraph covers one T cell receptor beta chain sequence. The data stem from a study of technical replicates of blood from a few donors. Clones were read by immunoSEQ multiplex PCR, and TCRdb kept only the in-frame ones, dropping some. This sample has about 53,000 clones, with approximately 86% found just once. The CDR3 covers 13 residues. V lost 2 bases to trimming and J lost 1 base, with 5 bases between them. The germline CDR1 and CDR2 sequences are MNHNS and SASEGT. The receptor was isolated from a human donor in good health. Some clones in this sample may be carry-over from other donors' samples. The chain couples TRBV6-1 to TRBJ1-1, with no clear D. The material sequenced was PBMCs. The CDR3 loop reads CASSEQENTEAFF. CDR3 DNA sequence: TGTGCCAGCAGTGAACAGGAGAACACTGAAGCTTTCTTT.